The T cell receptor (beta chain) described here comes from a study of blood T cells in healthy people across ages. General observations from the study: Older individuals had lower TCR beta diversity per million T cells (the decline was roughly linear). Because donor CMV status was unknown, expanded clonotype changes were possibly confounded.

From germline, CDR1 is MGHRA and CDR2 YSYEKL. This CDR3 contains 17 residues. The V end lost 0 bases, the J end lost 4 bases, and 17 bases lay between the germline ends. Sample-barcoded 5' priming and a J-beta primer mix drove a second PCR of roughly 6 to 12 cycles. One entry per CDR3 protein results from TCRdb running MiXCR on the 5' RACE reads. The sample shows some 900,000 distinct CDR3 sequences, around 46% of them seen only once. Details on this clonotype: Its antigen is currently unknown.

The authors drew about 10 milliliters of peripheral blood from each donor. The chain carries TRBV4-1 and TRBJ2-3; either TRBD1 or TRBD2 may fit D (5 bases each). Input material: blood. This clonotype was obtained from a man aged 30-40 years in good health. CDR3: CASSQDRGPRGADTQYF. Here the CDR3 DNA reads TGCGCCAGCAGCCAAGATCGCGGACCCCGAGGGGCAGATACGCAGTATTTT.